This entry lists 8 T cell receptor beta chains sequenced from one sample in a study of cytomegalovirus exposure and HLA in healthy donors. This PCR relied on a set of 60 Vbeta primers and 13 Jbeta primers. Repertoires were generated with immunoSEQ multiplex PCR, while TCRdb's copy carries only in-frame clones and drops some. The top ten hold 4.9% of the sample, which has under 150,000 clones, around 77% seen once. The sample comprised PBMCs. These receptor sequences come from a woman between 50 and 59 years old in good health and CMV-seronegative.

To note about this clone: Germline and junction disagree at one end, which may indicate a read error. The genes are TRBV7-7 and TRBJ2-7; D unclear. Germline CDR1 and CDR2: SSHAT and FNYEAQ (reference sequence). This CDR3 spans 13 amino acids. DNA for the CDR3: TGTGCTAGCAGCTTAGACCCCTCACTTGAGCAGTACTTC. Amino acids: CASSLDPSLEQYF.

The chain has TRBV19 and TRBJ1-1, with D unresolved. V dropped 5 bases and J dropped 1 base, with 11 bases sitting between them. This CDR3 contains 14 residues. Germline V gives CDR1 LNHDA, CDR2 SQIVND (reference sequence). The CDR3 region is CASSQQTPNTEAFF. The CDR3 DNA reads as TGTGCCAGTAGTCAGCAGACACCGAACACTGAAGCTTTCTTT. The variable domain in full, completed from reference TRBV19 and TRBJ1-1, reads DGGITQSPKYLFRKEGQNVTLSCEQNLNHDAMYWYRQDPGQGLRLIYYSQIVNDFQKGDIAEGYSVSREKKESFPLTVTSAQKNPTAFYLCASSQQTPNTEAFFGQGTRLTVV.

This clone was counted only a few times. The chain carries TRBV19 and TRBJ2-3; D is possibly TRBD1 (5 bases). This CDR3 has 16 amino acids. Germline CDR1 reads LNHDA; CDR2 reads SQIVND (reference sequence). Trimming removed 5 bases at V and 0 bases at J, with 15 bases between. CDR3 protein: CASSYGLGVSTDTQYF. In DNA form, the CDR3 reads TGTGCCAGTAGTTATGGGCTAGGGGTGAGCACAGATACGCAGTATTTT.

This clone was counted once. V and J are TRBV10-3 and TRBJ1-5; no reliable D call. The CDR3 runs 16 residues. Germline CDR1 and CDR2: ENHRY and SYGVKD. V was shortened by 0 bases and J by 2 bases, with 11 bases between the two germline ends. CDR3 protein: CAISESVPEGNQPQHF. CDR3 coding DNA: TGTGCCATCAGTGAGTCGGTCCCCGAGGGCAATCAGCCCCAGCATTTT.

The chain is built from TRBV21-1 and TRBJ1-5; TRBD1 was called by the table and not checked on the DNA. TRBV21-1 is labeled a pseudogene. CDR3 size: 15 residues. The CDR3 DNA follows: TGTGCCAGCAAGGTAAGGACAGGGGTGAATCAGCCCCAGCATTTT. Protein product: CASKVRTGVNQPQHF.

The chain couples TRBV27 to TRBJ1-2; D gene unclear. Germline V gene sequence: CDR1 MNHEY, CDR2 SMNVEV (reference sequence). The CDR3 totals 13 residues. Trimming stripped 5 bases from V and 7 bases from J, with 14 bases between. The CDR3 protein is CASSINSHGGYTF. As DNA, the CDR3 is TGTGCCAGCAGTATCAATTCGCACGGTGGCTACACCTTC.

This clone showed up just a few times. This CDR3 reads CASTPQGDRGWGYTF. DNA of the CDR3: TGTGCCAGCACCCCCCAAGGGGACAGGGGCTGGGGCTACACCTTC. The rearrangement joins TRBV21-1 to TRBJ1-2; no check of the table's D call, TRBD1, against the DNA was made. TRBV21-1 is an annotated pseudogene. CDR3 length: 15 residues.

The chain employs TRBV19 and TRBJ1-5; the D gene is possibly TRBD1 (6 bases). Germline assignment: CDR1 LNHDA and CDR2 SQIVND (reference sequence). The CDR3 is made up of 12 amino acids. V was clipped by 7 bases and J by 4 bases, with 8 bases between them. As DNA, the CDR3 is TGTGCCAGTACAGGGGAAAATCAGCCCCAGCATTTT. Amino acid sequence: CASTGENQPQHF. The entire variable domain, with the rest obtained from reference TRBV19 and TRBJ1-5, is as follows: DGGITQSPKYLFRKEGQNVTLSCEQNLNHDAMYWYRQDPGQGLRLIYYSQIVNDFQKGDIAEGYSVSREKKESFPLTVTSAQKNPTAFYLCASTGENQPQHFGDGTRLSIL.